This T cell receptor beta chain was identified in a study of blood T cell repertoires in COVID-19. The overall study: Collection of acute and convalescent COVID-19 samples took place in the United States, Italy and Spain.

Per the original data handling: Researchers report that nucleated cell counts were estimated from reference gene primer amplification. TCRdb's copy holds only in-frame clones and misses some; the assay was immunoSEQ multiplex PCR. Clone size and the V and J calls come from that table; the DNA yielded D and trimming. The table includes 300,000 to 500,000 clones, around 89% detected once. Sequenced: PBMCs or T cells enriched from blood (not recorded which). This receptor was identified in a woman aged 25-40 years with acute COVID-19.

CDR3 loop: CASSRQGRNIQYF. The DNA for the CDR3 is TGTGCCAGCAGCCGACAGGGGAGGAACATTCAGTACTTC. The gene calls are TRBV3-1 (or the pseudogene TRBV3-2) and TRBJ2-4; 8 bases fit TRBD1. The CDR3 length is 13 residues. Unmatched junction bases numbered 3, after V lost 4 bases and J lost 7 bases. Germline CDR1 LGHDT, CDR2 YNNKEL (reference sequence).